The 27 T cell receptor beta chains in this list originate from one sample, sequenced in a study of T cell changes during pregnancy in multiple sclerosis. Sequencing used immunoSEQ multiplex PCR; TCRdb keeps in-frame clones, though not all of them. The sample has about 40,000 clones; roughly 94% are singletons. Sequences were derived from peripheral blood, sampled in the third trimester of pregnancy. Source of these receptors: a female donor with multiple sclerosis, enrolled in a pregnancy study.

CDR3 sequence (DNA): TGTGCCAGCAGCTTAAGACAGACAGATACGCAGTATTTT. It translates to CASSLRQTDTQYF. The chain recombines TRBV7-6 with TRBJ2-3; D might be TRBD1 (5 bases). Trimming shortened V by 2 bases and J by 3 bases, and 6 bases separated the two germline ends. The CDR3 covers 13 residues. The germline gives CDR1 SGHVS, CDR2 FNYEAQ.

This clone came up once. The V and J genes are TRBV7-3 and TRBJ1-1; TRBD1 might be the D (5 bases). The CDR3 covers 14 residues. The germline V gene encodes CDR1 SGHTA and CDR2 FQGTGA. V was clipped by 2 bases and J by 2 bases, with 9 bases between them. CDR3 sequence: CASSLQGDNTEAFF. CDR3 in DNA: TGTGCCAGCAGCTTACAGGGCGATAACACTGAAGCTTTCTTT.

The rearrangement uses TRBV19 and TRBJ1-4; D remains ambiguous. V was pared by 3 bases and J by 8 bases, with 19 bases between. The CDR3 covers 16 residues. Germline V gives CDR1 LNHDA, CDR2 SQIVND (reference sequence). CDR3 DNA: TGTGCCAGTAGTATCTCGGGTCGCCCCCGGAACGAAAAACTGTTTTTT. Translated, it gives CASSISGRPRNEKLFF.

The chain recombines TRBV19 with TRBJ2-6, with a tentative D call TRBD2 (5 bases). Between the trimmed V and J ends, which lost 7 bases and 0 bases, there was a span of 19 bases. The CDR3 covers 18 residues. From germline, CDR1 is LNHDA and CDR2 SQIVND (reference sequence). The CDR3 loop is CASIPRGSLVSGANVLTF. DNA for the CDR3: TGTGCCAGTATCCCACGAGGGAGTTTAGTCTCTGGGGCCAACGTCCTGACTTTC.

This rearrangement joins TRBV28 to TRBJ1-5, with 10 bases identical to TRBD1. The CDR3 is 15 residues long. Trimming removed 7 bases from V and 2 bases from J; junction bases left unmatched: 5. Germline CDR1 MDHEN, CDR2 SYDVKM. CDR3 in DNA: TGTGCCAGCACCCCTGGGACAGGGGGCAATCAGCCCCAGCATTTT. Protein sequence: CASTPGTGGNQPQHF.

V and J are TRBV7-3 and TRBJ2-1, with 15 bases matching TRBD2. The V and J ends lost 4 bases and 5 bases, in that order; junction bases with no gene match: 3. This CDR3 has 16 amino acids. Germline CDR1 reads SGHTA; CDR2 reads FQGTGA. The CDR3 spells CASSSGTSGRHNEQFF. CDR3 bases: TGTGCCAGCAGCTCTGGGACTAGCGGGAGGCACAATGAGCAGTTCTTC.

The chain has TRBV6-1 and TRBJ2-6, with D uncertain. CDR3 length: 13 amino acids. Trimming removed 4 bases from V and 4 bases from J, with 5 bases in between. Germline CDR1 and CDR2: MNHNS and SASEGT. CDR3 region: CASSAQGANVLTF. CDR3 coding DNA: TGTGCCAGCAGTGCACAGGGGGCCAACGTCCTGACTTTC.

V is TRBV7-2 and J is TRBJ2-7; 8 nucleotides match TRBD1. CDR3 size: 16 residues. Trimming at V came to 5 bases and at J to 2 bases, leaving 11 bases not matched to a gene. From germline, CDR1 is SGHTA and CDR2 FQGNSA. This chain's CDR3 is CASSPRGQGGTYEQYF. The CDR3 nucleotides read TGTGCCAGCAGCCCCAGGGGGCAGGGGGGCACCTACGAGCAGTACTTC.

The chain is built from TRBV4-1 and TRBJ2-3, with unresolved D. The CDR3 length is 15 residues. Germline V gene lookup returns CDR1 MGHRA and CDR2 YSYEKL. V lost 0 bases and J lost 4, with 11 bases in between. The DNA of the CDR3 is TGCGCCAGCAGCCAAGATGCGAACCCCCCAGATACGCAGTATTTT. Protein product: CASSQDANPPDTQYF.

V usage is TRBV4-1 and J usage is TRBJ1-6; 7 bases match TRBD1. With 4 bases clipped from V and 9 bases from J, the junction kept 6 bases outside the gene matches. Germline V gene sequence: CDR1 MGHRA, CDR2 YSYEKL. The CDR3 spans 14 residues. The CDR3 loop is CASSPLGQSSPLHF. CDR3 in DNA: TGCGCCAGCAGCCCCCTGGGACAGAGTTCACCCCTCCACTTT.

The chain couples TRBV27 to TRBJ2-4, with 10 bases identical to TRBD2. Germline V gives CDR1 MNHEY, CDR2 SMNVEV (reference sequence). The CDR3 covers 13 residues. V dropped 8 bases and J dropped 6; count of bases not matched to a gene: 4. In DNA form, the CDR3 reads TGTGCCAGCGGGCTAGCGGGAGCAAACATTCAGTACTTC. It encodes CASGLAGANIQYF.

This chain joins TRBV2 and TRBJ1-1; maybe TRBD1 (6 bases). Trimming took off 9 bases at V and 8 bases at J, with 25 bases between the two ends. This CDR3 is built from 15 residues. Germline V gives CDR1 SNHLY, CDR2 FYNNEI. CDR3 protein: CASLSGGGASAEAFF. CDR3 bases: TGTGCCAGTCTTTCGGGGGGGGGCGCTTCTGCGGAAGCTTTCTTT.

The rearrangement links TRBV28 to TRBJ2-7; 7 nucleotides line up with TRBD2. Losses at the gene ends were 5 bases for V and 2 bases for J; bases not matched to a gene: 12. The germline CDR1 and CDR2 sequences are MDHEN and SYDVKM. This CDR3 has 16 amino acids. The CDR3 sequence: CASSPLSRRETYEQYF. In nucleotides, the CDR3 is TGTGCCAGCAGTCCCCTGAGTCGGCGGGAGACCTACGAGCAGTACTTC.

This sequence joins TRBV4-1 and TRBJ1-2; 9 bases line up with TRBD1. The CDR3 sequence is 15 residues long. Looked up from germline, CDR1 is MGHRA and CDR2 is YSYEKL. The junction had 11 bases not matched to a gene; V was cut back by 4 bases and J by 8 bases. The CDR3 DNA follows: TGCGCCAGCAGCCCTAATCCGGGACAGGGACAAGGCTACACCTTC. Protein sequence: CASSPNPGQGQGYTF.

The genes are TRBV5-1 and TRBJ2-7; the match to TRBD1 covers 7 bases. Germline V gene sequence: CDR1 SGHRS, CDR2 YFSETQ. CDR3 length equals 13 residues. Losses at the gene ends were 3 bases for V and 3 bases for J; bases not matched to a gene: 3. CDR3 nucleotides: TGCGCCAGCAGCTGGGACAGCGACTACGAGCAGTACTTC. Protein sequence: CASSWDSDYEQYF.

This chain links TRBV27 with TRBJ1-1, with D unresolved. Per germline, CDR1 MNHEY and CDR2 SMNVEV (reference sequence). This CDR3 contains 15 residues. The V and J ends lost 6 bases and 2 bases respectively, with 16 bases between them. The CDR3 coding sequence is TGTGCCAGCAGGACCCGGAGGCAGGTAAACACTGAAGCTTTCTTT. Translation gives CASRTRRQVNTEAFF.

The chain carries TRBV7-2 and TRBJ2-3; D not resolved. Germline CDR1 SGHTA, CDR2 FQGNSA. This CDR3 has 14 residues. V was trimmed by 0 bases and J by 2 bases, leaving 6 bases between them. CDR3: CASSLATYTDTQYF. For the CDR3, the DNA is TGTGCCAGCAGCTTAGCAACCTACACAGATACGCAGTATTTT.

CDR3 bases: TGTGCCAGCACGGCGGGGGGGCGGAACACTGAAGCTTTCTTT. This gives the protein CASTAGGRNTEAFF. The chain has TRBV27 and TRBJ1-1; tentative D call: TRBD1 (6 bases). V dropped 7 bases and J dropped 1 base, with 13 bases sitting between them. The CDR3 spans 14 residues. The V gene's germline CDR1 is MNHEY and CDR2 SMNVEV (reference sequence).

The rearrangement links TRBV29-1 to TRBJ1-2; TRBD1 agrees at 8 bases. V lost 2 bases and J lost 8; bases outside the gene matches: 7. CDR1 SQVTM and CDR2 ANQGSEA come from the germline V gene. The CDR3 covers 13 residues. This chain's CDR3 is CSVERQGAIGYTF. In DNA form, the CDR3 reads TGCAGCGTTGAACGGCAGGGGGCGATAGGCTACACCTTC.

The chain has TRBV6-5 and TRBJ2-5; 9 positions match TRBD1. The length of the CDR3 is 14 residues. Trimming removed 6 bases from V and 5 bases from J; junction bases left unmatched: 7. The germline gives CDR1 MNHEY, CDR2 SVGAGI. The DNA for the CDR3 is TGTGCCAGCAGCCAAACAGGGGGCGAGGAGACCCAGTACTTC. Amino acid sequence: CASSQTGGEETQYF.

V gene TRBV19 combines with J gene TRBJ2-7; weak D call: TRBD2 (6 bases). Trimming took 2 bases from V and 0 from J, leaving 8 bases between them. Germline CDR1 LNHDA, CDR2 SQIVND (reference sequence). This CDR3 contains 14 residues. CDR3 protein: CASSIIGSSYEQYF. The DNA of the CDR3 is TGTGCCAGTAGTATAATCGGGAGCTCCTACGAGCAGTACTTC.

This chain connects TRBV1 to TRBJ2-3; whether TRBD1, the table's D call, matches the DNA was not checked. TRBV1 is tagged as a pseudogene. This CDR3 is built from 17 residues. The CDR3 sequence is CTSGRGRDRGYTDTQYF. The CDR3 bases are TGCACCAGCGGCAGGGGTCGGGACAGGGGGTACACAGATACGCAGTATTTT.

The genes are TRBV19 and TRBJ2-1; D gene uncertain. V lost 4 bases and J lost 8, with 12 bases in between. The CDR3 totals 13 residues. The V gene's germline CDR1 is LNHDA and CDR2 SQIVND (reference sequence). The CDR3 region is CASSSPSQDEQFF. CDR3 nucleotide sequence: TGTGCCAGTAGTAGCCCTTCGCAGGATGAGCAGTTCTTC.

V and J are TRBV5-1 and TRBJ1-2, with a possible D match to TRBD1 (6 bases). Looked up from germline, CDR1 is SGHRS and CDR2 is YFSETQ. V lost 4 bases and J lost 2, with 15 bases in between. The CDR3 length is 15 residues. In DNA, the CDR3 is TGCGCCAGCAGCAGAGAAACGACAGGCAACTATGGCTACACCTTC. Translating it yields CASSRETTGNYGYTF.

This chain uses TRBV5-5 with TRBJ1-5; D gene ambiguous. The CDR3 has 16 residues. The V end was cut by 0 bases, the J end by 0 bases, with 10 bases between. Germline V gene lookup returns CDR1 SGHKS and CDR2 YYEKEE (reference sequence). The CDR3 coding sequence is TGTGCCAGCAGCTTGGAGGGAGGGTTTAGCAATCAGCCCCAGCATTTT. Protein sequence: CASSLEGGFSNQPQHF. The entire variable domain, with the rest obtained from reference TRBV5-5 and TRBJ1-5, is as follows: DAGVTQSPTHLIKTRGQQVTLRCSPISGHKSVSWYQQVLGQGPQFIFQYYEKEERGRGNFPDRFSARQFPNYSSELNVNALLLGDSALYLCASSLEGGFSNQPQHFGDGTRLSIL.

This sequence joins TRBV11-2 and TRBJ1-1, with D tentatively TRBD1 (5 bases). Looked up from germline, CDR1 is SGHAT and CDR2 is FQNNGV. Trimming took off 7 bases at V and 6 bases at J, with 15 bases between the two ends. The CDR3 is 13 residues long. The CDR3 is CASMEGSGPEAFF. CDR3 sequence (DNA): TGTGCCAGCATGGAGGGTTCGGGGCCTGAAGCTTTCTTT.

This chain connects TRBV29-1 to TRBJ1-1, with TRBD1 matching over 8 bases. V shed 3 bases, J shed 4 bases, and the junction held 4 bases outside the gene matches. This CDR3 is 13 amino acids long. Germline values: CDR1 SQVTM, CDR2 ANQGSEA. CDR3 bases: TGCAGCGTTGAGAGAGACAGGGGCACTGAAGCTTTCTTT. This sequence encodes CSVERDRGTEAFF.